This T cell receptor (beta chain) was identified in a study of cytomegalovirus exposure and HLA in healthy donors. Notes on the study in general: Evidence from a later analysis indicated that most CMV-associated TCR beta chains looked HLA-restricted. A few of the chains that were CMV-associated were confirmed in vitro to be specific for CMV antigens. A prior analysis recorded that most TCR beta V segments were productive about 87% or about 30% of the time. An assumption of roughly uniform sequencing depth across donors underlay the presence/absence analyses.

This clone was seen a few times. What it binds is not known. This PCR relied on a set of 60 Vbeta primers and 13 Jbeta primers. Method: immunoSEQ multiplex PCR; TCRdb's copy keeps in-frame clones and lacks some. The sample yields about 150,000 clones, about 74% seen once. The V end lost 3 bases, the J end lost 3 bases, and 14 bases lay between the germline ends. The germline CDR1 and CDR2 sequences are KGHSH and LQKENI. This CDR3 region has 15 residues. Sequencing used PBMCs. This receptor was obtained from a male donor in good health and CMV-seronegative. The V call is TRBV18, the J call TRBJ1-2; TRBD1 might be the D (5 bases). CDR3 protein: CASSPSGGMDYGYTF. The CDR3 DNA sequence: TGTGCCAGCTCACCTTCGGGGGGGATGGACTATGGCTACACCTTC.